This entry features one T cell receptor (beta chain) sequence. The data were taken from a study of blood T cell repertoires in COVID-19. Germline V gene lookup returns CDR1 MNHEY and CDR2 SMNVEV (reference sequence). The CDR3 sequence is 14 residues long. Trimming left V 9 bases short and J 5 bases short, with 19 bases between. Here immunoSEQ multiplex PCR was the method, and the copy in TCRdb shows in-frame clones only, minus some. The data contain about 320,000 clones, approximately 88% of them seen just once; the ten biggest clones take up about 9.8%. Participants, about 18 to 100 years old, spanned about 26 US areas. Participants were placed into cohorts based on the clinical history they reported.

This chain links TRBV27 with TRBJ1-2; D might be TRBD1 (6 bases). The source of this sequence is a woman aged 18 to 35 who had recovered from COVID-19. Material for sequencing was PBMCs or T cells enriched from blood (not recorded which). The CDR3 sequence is CARKGGGENYGYTF. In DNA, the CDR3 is TGTGCCAGGAAAGGGGGTGGGGAAAATTATGGCTACACCTTC.